This T cell receptor beta chain was identified in a study of identical twins. Study-wide points: Weaker excess twin sharing was observed in beta out-of-frame sequences. The presence of invariant MAIT and iNKT cells could partly confound analyses of zero-insertion sequences. Conclusions leaned on cross-sectional statistical analysis and did not track the same donors over time.

A universal primer binding site was introduced by template switching. The final cDNA contained unique molecular identifiers. One entry per CDR3 protein, called by TCRdb with MiXCR from the 5' RACE reads. This sample has 350,000 to 400,000 distinct CDR3 sequences, with roughly 9% found just once. This clonotype showed up just a few times. What it binds is unknown. Looked up from germline, CDR1 is LGHDT and CDR2 is YNNKEL (reference sequence). CDR3 length: 19 amino acids. The V end lost 6 bases, the J end lost 5 bases, and 29 bases lay between the germline ends. This TCR was sampled from a woman between 45 and 60 years old in good health. The chain couples TRBV3-1 to TRBJ2-1, with D possibly being TRBD2 (6 bases). Sequencing was performed on naive T cells sorted from blood. Here the CDR3 DNA reads TGTGCCAGCAGGCAGACTAGACGTGAAGTTGGAGGATTAGACAATGAGCAGTTCTTC. It specifies CASRQTRREVGGLDNEQFF.